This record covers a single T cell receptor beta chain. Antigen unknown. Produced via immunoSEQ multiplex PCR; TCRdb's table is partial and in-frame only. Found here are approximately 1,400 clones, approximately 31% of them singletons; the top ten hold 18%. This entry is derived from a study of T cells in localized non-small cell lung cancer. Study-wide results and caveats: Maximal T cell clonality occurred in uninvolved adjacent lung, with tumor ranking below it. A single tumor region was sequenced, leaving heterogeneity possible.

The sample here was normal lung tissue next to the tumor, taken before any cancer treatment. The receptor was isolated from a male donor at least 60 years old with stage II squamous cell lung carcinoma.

CDR3 nucleotides: TGCGCCAGCAGTGAGTTTGCGGTGGGATACGAGCAGTACTTC. It codes for CASSEFAVGYEQYF. The chain couples TRBV10-2 to TRBJ2-7; D unresolved. Trimming left V 1 base short and J 4 bases short, with 11 bases between. Germline CDR1 WSHSY, CDR2 SAAADI. The length of the CDR3 is 14 residues.